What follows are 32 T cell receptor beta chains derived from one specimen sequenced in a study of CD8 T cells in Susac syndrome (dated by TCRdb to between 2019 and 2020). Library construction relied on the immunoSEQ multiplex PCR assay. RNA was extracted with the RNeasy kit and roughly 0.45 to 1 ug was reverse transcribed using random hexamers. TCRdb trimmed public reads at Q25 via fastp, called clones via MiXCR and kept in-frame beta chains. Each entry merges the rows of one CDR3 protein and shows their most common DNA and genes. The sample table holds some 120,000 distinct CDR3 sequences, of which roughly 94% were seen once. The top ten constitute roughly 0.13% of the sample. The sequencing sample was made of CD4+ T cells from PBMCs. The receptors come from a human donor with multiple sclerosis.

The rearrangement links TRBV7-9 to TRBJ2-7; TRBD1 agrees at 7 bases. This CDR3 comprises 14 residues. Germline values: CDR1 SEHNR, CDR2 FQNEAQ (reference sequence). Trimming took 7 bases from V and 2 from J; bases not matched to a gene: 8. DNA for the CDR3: TGTGCCAGCATGACAACAGGGGCCACCTACGAGCAGTACTTC. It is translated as CASMTTGATYEQYF.

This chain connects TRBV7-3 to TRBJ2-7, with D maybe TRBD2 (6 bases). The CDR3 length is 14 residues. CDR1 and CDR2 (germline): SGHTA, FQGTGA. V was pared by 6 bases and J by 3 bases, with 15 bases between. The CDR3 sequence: CASSSIAGSYEQYF. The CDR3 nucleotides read TGTGCCAGCAGTTCAATAGCCGGGAGCTACGAGCAGTACTTC.

In nucleotides, the CDR3 is TGTGCCAGCAGTTTAACTGGGGGCGGCTACGAGCAGTACTTC. Amino acids: CASSLTGGGYEQYF. This chain links TRBV12-3 or TRBV12-4 with TRBJ2-7; tentative D call: TRBD1 (6 bases). V was trimmed by 2 bases and J by 3 bases, leaving 11 bases between them. The CDR3 spans 14 residues.

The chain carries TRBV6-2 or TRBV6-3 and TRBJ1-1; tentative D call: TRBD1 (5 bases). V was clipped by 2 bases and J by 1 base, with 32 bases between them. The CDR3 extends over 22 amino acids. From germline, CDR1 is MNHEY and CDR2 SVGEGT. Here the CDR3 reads CASSYGLAGWLRPEDGNTEAFF. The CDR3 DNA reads TGTGCCAGCAGTTACGGGTTAGCAGGGTGGCTCCGACCAGAGGATGGGAACACTGAAGCTTTCTTT.

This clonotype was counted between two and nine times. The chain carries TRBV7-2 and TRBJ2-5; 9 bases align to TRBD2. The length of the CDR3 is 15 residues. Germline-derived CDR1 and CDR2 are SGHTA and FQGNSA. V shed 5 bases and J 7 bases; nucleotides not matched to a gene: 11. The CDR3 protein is CASSPSAGGHGTQYF. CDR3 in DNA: TGTGCCAGCAGCCCCTCGGCGGGGGGGCACGGGACCCAGTACTTC.

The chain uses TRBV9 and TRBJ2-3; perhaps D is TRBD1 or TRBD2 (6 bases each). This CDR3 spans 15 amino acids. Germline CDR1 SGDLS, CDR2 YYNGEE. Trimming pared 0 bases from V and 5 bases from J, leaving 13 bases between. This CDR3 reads CASSVGHGGGDTQYF. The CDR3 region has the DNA TGTGCCAGCAGCGTAGGACATGGAGGGGGAGATACGCAGTATTTT.

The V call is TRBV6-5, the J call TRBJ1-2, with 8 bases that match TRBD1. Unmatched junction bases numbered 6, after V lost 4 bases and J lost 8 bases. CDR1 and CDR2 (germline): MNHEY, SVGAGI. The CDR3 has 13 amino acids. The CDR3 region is CASSSQGAPGYTF. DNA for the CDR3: TGTGCCAGCAGTTCTCAGGGGGCGCCGGGCTACACCTTC.

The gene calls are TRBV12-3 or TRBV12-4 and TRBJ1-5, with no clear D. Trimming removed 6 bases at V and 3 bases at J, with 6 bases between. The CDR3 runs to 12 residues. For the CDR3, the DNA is TGTGCCAGCAGCTTGCTCAATCAGCCCCAGCATTTT. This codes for CASSLLNQPQHF.

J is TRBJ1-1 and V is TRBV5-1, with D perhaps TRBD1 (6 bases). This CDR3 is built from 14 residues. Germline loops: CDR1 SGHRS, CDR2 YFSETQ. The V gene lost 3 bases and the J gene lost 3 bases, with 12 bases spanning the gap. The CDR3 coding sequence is TGCGCCAGCAGCTCCATGGGGGCTGACACTGAAGCTTTCTTT. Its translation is CASSSMGADTEAFF.

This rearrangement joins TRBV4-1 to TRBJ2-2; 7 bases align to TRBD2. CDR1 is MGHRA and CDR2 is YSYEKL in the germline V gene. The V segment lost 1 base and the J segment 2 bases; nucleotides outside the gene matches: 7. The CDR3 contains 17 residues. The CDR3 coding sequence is TGCGCCAGCAGCCAAGTCCATGGCGGGAGTAACACCGGGGAGCTGTTTTTT. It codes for CASSQVHGGSNTGELFF.

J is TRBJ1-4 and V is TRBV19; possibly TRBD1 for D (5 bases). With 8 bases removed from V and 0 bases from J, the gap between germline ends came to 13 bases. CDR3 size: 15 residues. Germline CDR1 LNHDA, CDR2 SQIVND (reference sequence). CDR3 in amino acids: CASGGSLATNEKLFF. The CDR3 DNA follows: TGTGCCAGTGGGGGGAGTCTGGCAACTAATGAAAAACTGTTTTTT.

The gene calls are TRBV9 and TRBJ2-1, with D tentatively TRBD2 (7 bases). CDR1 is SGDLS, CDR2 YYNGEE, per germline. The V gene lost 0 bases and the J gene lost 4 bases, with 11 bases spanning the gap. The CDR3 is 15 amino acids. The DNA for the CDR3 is TGTGCCAGCAGCGTAGGTGGGGGGGCTTACAATGAGCAGTTCTTC. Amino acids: CASSVGGGAYNEQFF.

The CDR3 region has the DNA TGTGCCACCAGTGACTCGGGAGTTTACGATGAGCAGTTCTTC. It encodes CATSDSGVYDEQFF. The V gene is TRBV24-1, the J gene TRBJ2-1, with TRBD2 as a possible D gene (6 bases). Germline loops: CDR1 KGHDR, CDR2 SFDVKD. This CDR3 is 14 amino acids long. The V gene lost 4 bases and the J gene lost 8 bases, with 14 bases spanning the gap.

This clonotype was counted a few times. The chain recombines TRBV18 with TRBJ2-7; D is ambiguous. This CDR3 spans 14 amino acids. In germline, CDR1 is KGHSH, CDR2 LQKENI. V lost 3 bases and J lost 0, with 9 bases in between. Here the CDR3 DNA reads TGTGCCAGCTCACCCGGTACGAGCTCCTACGAGCAGTACTTC. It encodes CASSPGTSSYEQYF.

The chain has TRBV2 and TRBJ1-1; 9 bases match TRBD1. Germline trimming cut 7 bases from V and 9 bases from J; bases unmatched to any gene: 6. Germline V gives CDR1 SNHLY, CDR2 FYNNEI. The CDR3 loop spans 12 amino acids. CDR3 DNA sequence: TGTGCCAGCACTTCGACAGGGGGAAAAGCTTTCTTT. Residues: CASTSTGGKAFF. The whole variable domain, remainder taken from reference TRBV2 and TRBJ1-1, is EPEVTQTPSHQVTQMGQEVILRCVPISNHLYFYWYRQILGQKVEFLVSFYNNEISEKSEIFDDQFSVERPDGSNFTLKIRSTKLEDSAMYFCASTSTGGKAFFGQGTRLTVV.

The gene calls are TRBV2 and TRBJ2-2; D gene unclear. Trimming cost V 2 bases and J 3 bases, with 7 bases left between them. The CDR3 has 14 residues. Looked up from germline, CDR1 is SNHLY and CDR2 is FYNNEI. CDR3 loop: CASSEIRDTGELFF. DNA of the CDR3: TGTGCCAGCAGTGAAATCCGGGACACCGGGGAGCTGTTTTTT.

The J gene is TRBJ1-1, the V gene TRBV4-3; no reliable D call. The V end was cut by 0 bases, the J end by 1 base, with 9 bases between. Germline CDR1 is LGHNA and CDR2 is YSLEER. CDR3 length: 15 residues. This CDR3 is CASSQELSWNTEAFF. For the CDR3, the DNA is TGCGCCAGCAGCCAAGAACTTTCTTGGAACACTGAAGCTTTCTTT.

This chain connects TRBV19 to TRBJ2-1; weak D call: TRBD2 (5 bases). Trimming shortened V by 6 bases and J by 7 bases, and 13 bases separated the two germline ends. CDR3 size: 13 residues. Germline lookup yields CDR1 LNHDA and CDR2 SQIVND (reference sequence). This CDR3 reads CASSLIRDNEQFF. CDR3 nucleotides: TGTGCCAGTAGCCTGATCCGGGATAATGAGCAGTTCTTC.

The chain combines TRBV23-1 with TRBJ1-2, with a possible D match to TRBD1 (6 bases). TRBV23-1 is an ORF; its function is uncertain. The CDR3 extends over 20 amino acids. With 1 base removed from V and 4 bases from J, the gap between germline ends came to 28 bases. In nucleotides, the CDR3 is TGCGCCAGCAGTCAATTTCCCAGGGGCCGGGGCGCACCAAGTTTCTATGGCTACACCTTC. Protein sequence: CASSQFPRGRGAPSFYGYTF.

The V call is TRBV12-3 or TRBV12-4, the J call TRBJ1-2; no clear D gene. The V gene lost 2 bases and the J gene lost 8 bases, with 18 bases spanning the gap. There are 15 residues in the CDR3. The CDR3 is CASSLSHSPLEGYTF. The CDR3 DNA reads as TGTGCCAGCAGTTTATCCCACAGCCCTCTGGAGGGCTACACCTTC.

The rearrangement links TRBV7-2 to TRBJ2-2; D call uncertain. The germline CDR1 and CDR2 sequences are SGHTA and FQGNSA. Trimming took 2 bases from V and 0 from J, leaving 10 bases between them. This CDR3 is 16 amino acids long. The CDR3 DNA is TGTGCCAGCAGCTTACTCCCGCGTCCGAACACCGGGGAGCTGTTTTTT. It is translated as CASSLLPRPNTGELFF.

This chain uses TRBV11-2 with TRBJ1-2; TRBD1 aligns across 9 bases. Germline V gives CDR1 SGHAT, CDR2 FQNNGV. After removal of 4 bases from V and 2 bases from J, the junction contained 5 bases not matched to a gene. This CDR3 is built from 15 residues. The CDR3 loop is CASSWGQGKNYGYTF. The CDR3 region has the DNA TGTGCCAGCAGCTGGGGACAGGGTAAAAACTATGGCTACACCTTC.

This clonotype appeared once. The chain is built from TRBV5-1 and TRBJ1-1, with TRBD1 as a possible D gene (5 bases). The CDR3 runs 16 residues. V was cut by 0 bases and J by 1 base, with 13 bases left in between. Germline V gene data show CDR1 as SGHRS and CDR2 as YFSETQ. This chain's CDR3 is CASSLGAPRGNTEAFF. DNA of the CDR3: TGCGCCAGCAGCTTGGGGGCGCCAAGGGGGAACACTGAAGCTTTCTTT.

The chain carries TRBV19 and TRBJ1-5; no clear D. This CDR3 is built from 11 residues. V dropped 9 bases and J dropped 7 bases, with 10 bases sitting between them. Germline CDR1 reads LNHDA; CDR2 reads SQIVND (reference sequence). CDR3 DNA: TGTGCCAGCGGAATGGGGCAGCCCCAGCATTTT. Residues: CASGMGQPQHF.

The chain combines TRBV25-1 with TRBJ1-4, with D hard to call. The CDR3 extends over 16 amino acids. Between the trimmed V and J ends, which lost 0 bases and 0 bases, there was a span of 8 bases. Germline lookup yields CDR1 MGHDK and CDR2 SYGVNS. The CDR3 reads CASSEYIGATNEKLFF. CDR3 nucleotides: TGTGCCAGCAGTGAATATATCGGTGCAACTAATGAAAAACTGTTTTTT.

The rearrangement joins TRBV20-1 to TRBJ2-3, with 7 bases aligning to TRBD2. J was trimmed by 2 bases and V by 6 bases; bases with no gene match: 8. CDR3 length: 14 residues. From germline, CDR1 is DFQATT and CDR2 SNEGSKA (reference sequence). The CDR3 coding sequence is TGCAGTGCATGGGCTAGCGGACTCACAGATACGCAGTATTTT. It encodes CSAWASGLTDTQYF.

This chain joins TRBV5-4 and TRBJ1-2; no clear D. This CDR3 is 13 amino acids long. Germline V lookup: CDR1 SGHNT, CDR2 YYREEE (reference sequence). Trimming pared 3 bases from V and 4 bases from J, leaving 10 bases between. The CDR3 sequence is CASSSGSSYGYTF. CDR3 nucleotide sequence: TGTGCCAGCAGCTCCGGATCATCCTATGGCTACACCTTC.

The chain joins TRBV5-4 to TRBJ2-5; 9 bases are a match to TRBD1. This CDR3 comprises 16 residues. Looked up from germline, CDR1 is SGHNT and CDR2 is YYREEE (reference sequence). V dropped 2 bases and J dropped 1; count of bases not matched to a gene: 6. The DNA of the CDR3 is TGTGCCAGCAGCTTTTCCGGGACAGGGACCCAAGAGACCCAGTACTTC. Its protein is CASSFSGTGTQETQYF.

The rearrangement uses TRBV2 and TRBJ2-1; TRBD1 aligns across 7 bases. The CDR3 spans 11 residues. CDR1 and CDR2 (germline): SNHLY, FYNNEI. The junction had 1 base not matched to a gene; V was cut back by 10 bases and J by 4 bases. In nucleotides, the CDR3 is TGTGCCACCAGGGGGTACAATGAGCAGTTCTTC. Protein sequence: CATRGYNEQFF.

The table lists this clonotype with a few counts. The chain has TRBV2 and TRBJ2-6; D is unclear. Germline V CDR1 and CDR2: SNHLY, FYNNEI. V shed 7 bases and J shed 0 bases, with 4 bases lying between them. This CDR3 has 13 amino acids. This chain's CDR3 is CASTSSGANVLTF. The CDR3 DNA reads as TGTGCCAGCACCAGCTCTGGGGCCAACGTCCTGACTTTC.

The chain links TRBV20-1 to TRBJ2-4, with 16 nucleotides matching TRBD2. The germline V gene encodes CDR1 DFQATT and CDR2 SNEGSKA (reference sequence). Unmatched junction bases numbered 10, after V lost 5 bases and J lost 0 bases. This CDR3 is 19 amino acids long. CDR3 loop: CSADFPGLAGGVAKNIQYF. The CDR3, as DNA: TGCAGTGCTGACTTCCCGGGACTAGCGGGAGGGGTAGCCAAAAACATTCAGTACTTC.

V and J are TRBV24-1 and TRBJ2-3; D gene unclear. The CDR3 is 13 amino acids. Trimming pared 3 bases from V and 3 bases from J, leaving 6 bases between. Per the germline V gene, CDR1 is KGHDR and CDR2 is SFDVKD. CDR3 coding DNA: TGTGCCACCAGTGATGGATCGACAGATACGCAGTATTTT. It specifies CATSDGSTDTQYF.